One and the same sample provided the 5 T cell receptor beta chains below, sequenced in a study of identical twins. TCRdb reprocessed the 5' RACE reads via MiXCR and lists one record per CDR3 protein. Among about 340,000 distinct CDR3 sequences listed, 9% to 10% were seen once. The sample comprised naive T cells sorted from blood. All receptors come from a woman between 45 and 65 years old in good health.

This clonotype showed up just a few times. CDR3 nucleotide sequence: TGTGCCAGCAGCCAAGTTCCCTCTGGGGCCAACGTCCTGACTTTC. Encoded protein: CASSQVPSGANVLTF. V and J are TRBV3-1 and TRBJ2-6; D not resolved. The CDR3 loop spans 15 amino acids. Trimming pared 1 base from V and 0 bases from J, leaving 4 bases between. The germline gives CDR1 LGHDT, CDR2 YNNKEL (reference sequence).

V gene TRBV15 combines with J gene TRBJ2-7, with TRBD1 matching 8 bases. The CDR3 extends over 16 amino acids. Germline V gene sequence: CDR1 LNHNV, CDR2 YYDKDF (reference sequence). With 3 bases clipped from V and 2 bases from J, the junction kept 9 bases outside the gene matches. CDR3 DNA: TGTGCCACCAGCAGGGCTTCCGGGACAGGAGCCTACGAGCAGTACTTC. Amino acids: CATSRASGTGAYEQYF. The whole variable domain, filled in from reference TRBV15 and TRBJ2-7, reads DAMVIQNPRYQVTQFGKPVTLSCSQTLNHNVMYWYQQKSSQAPKLLFHYYDKDFNNEADTPDNFQSRRPNTSFCFLDIRSPGLGDTAMYLCATSRASGTGAYEQYFGPGTRLTVT.

The rearrangement links TRBV10-3 to TRBJ2-7, with unresolved D. CDR1 and CDR2 from the germline V gene are ENHRY and SYGVKD. The CDR3 totals 14 residues. Trimming took off 0 bases at V and 4 bases at J, with 10 bases between the two ends. CDR3 region: CAISESQVPYEQYF. As DNA, the CDR3 is TGTGCCATCAGTGAGTCGCAGGTACCGTACGAGCAGTACTTC.

The sample holds a few counts of this clonotype. The chain couples TRBV5-6 to TRBJ2-1; D is unclear. The CDR3 covers 16 residues. CDR1 and CDR2 from the germline V gene are SGHDT and YYEEEE. The V gene lost 2 bases and the J gene lost 7 bases, with 19 bases spanning the gap. CDR3 DNA sequence: TGTGCCAGCAGCTTCATTGTACAAGCGAGGCGGAATGAGCAGTTCTTC. Translation: CASSFIVQARRNEQFF.

This clonotype turned up a few times. The rearrangement joins TRBV11-2 to TRBJ2-7; D gene uncertain. V dropped 2 bases and J dropped 11 bases, with 10 bases sitting between them. Per the germline V gene, CDR1 is SGHAT and CDR2 is FQNNGV. The CDR3 loop spans 11 amino acids. The CDR3 protein is CASSLSREEYF. For the CDR3, the DNA is TGTGCCAGCAGCTTATCCCGAGAGGAGTACTTC.